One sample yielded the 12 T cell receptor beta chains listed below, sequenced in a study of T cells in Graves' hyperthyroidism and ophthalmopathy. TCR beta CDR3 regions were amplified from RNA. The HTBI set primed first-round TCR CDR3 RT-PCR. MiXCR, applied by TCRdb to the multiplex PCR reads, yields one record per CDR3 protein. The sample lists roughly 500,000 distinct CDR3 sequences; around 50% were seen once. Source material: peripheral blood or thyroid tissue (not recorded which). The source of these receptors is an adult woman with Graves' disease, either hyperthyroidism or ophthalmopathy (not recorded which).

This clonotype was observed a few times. The CDR3 bases are TGTGCCAGCAGTTCGAAAGGGATCACTGAAGCTTTCTTT. Amino acids: CASSSKGITEAFF. This chain connects TRBV12-3 or TRBV12-4 to TRBJ1-1; D not certain. Trimming took 4 bases from V and 4 from J, leaving 10 bases between them. The CDR3 covers 13 residues.

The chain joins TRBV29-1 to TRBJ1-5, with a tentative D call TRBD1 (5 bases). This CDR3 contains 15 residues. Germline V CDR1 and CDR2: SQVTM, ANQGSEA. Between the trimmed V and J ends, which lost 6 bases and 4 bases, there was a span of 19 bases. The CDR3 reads CSVPAGGGNNQPQHF. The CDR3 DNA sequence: TGCAGCGTCCCCGCGGGGGGGGGGAATAATCAGCCCCAGCATTTT.

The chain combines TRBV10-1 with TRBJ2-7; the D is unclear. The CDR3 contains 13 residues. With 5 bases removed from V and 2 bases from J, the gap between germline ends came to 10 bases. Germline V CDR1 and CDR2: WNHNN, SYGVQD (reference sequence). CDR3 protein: CASSKAGTYEQYF. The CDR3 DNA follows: TGCGCCAGCAGTAAGGCAGGCACCTACGAGCAGTACTTC.

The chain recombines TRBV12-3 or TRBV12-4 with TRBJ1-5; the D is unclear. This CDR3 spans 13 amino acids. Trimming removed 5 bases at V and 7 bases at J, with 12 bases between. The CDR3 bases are TGTGCCAGCAGTCCGGCGTGGGGACAGCCCCAGCATTTT. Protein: CASSPAWGQPQHF.

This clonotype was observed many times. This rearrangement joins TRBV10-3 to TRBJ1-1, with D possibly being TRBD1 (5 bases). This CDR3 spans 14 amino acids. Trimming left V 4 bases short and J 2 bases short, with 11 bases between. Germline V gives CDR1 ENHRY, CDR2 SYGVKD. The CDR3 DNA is TGTGCCATCAGTGCCGGGGGGGGTAACACTGAAGCTTTCTTT. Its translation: CAISAGGGNTEAFF.

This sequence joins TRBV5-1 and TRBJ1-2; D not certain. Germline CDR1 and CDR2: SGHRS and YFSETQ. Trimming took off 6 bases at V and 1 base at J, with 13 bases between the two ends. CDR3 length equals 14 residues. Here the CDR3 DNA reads TGCGCCAGCACCCCTCAATGGGGTAACTATGGCTACACCTTC. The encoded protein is CASTPQWGNYGYTF.

The DNA for the CDR3 is TGTGCCAGCAGCCGCAGGGTGGTAGGAGTCAACGTCCTGACTTTC. Its translation: CASSRRVVGVNVLTF. The J gene is TRBJ2-6, the V gene TRBV7-2; possible D gene TRBD1, 5 bases. Germline V gene data show CDR1 as SGHTA and CDR2 as FQGNSA. With 5 bases removed from V and 9 bases from J, the gap between germline ends came to 17 bases. CDR3 length: 15 amino acids.

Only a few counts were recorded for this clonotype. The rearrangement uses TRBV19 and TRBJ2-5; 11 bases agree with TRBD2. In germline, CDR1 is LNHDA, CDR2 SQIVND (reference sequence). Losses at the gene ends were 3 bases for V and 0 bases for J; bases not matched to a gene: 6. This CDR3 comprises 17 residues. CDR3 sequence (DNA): TGTGCCAGTAGTATGCGACTAGCGGGATCAAACCAAGAGACCCAGTACTTC. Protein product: CASSMRLAGSNQETQYF.

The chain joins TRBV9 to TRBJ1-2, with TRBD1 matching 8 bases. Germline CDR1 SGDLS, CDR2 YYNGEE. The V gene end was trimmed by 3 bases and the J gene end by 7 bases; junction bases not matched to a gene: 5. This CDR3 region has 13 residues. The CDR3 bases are TGTGCCAGCAGCGCCCGGGGGACAGGTGGCTACACCTTC. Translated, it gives CASSARGTGGYTF.

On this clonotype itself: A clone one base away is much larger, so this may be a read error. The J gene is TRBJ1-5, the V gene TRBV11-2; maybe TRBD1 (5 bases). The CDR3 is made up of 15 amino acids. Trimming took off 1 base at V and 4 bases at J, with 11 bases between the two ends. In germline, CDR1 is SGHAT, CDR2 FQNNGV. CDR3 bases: TGTGCCAGCAGCTTAGGAGGGGTAAGAAATCAGCCCCAGCATTTT. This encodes CASSLGGVRNQPQHF.

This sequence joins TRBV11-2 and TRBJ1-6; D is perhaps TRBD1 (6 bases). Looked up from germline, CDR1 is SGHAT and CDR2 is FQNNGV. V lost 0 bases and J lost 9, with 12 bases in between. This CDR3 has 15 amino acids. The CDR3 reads CASSLEDSVVSPLHF. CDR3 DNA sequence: TGTGCCAGCAGCTTAGAGGACAGCGTCGTTTCACCCCTCCACTTT.

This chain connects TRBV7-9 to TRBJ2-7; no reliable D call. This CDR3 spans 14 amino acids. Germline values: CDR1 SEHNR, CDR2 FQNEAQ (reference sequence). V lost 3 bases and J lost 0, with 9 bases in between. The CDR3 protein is CASSLELSSYEQYF. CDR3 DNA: TGTGCCAGCAGCTTGGAACTAAGCTCCTACGAGCAGTACTTC.